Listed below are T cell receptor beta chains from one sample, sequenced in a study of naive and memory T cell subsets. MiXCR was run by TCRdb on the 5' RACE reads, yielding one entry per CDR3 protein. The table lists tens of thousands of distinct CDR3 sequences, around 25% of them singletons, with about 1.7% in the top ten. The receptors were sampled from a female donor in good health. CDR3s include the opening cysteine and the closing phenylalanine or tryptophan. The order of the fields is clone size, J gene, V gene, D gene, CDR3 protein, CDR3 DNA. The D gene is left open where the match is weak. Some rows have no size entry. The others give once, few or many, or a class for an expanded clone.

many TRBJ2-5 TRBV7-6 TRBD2 CASSALAGGIETQYF TGTGCCAGCAGCGCACTAGCGGGAGGGATAGAGACCCAGTACTTC
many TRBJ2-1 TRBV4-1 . CASSHEDGDEQFF TGCGCCAGCAGCCACGAAGATGGGGATGAGCAGTTCTTC
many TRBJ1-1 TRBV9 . CASSVDGVTEAFF TGTGCCAGCAGCGTAGACGGGGTGACTGAAGCTTTCTTT
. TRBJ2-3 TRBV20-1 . CSASVETDTQYF TGCAGTGCTAGTGTCGAGACAGATACGCAGTATTTT
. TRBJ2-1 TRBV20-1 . CSARGVGEQFF TGCAGTGCTAGAGGCGTTGGTGAGCAGTTCTTC
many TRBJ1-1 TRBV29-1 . CSVGRGLNTEAFF TGCAGCGTTGGTAGGGGGTTGAACACTGAAGCTTTCTTT
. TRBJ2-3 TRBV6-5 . CASSPTGTWQYF TGTGCCAGCAGTCCTACTGGGACGTGGCAGTATTTT
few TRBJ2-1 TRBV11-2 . CASSPGTYYNEQFF TGTGCCAGCAGCCCGGGGACCTACTACAATGAGCAGTTCTTC
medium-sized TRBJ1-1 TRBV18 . CASSQGRDTEAFF TGTGCCAGCTCACAGGGGCGGGACACTGAAGCTTTCTTT
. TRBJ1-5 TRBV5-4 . CASSFNDQPQHF TGTGCCAGCAGCTTTAACGATCAGCCCCAGCATTTT
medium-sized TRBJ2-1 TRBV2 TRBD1 CASSGDRGSNNEQFF TGTGCCAGCAGCGGTGACAGGGGGTCGAACAATGAGCAGTTCTTC
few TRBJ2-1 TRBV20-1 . CSARWRRNYNEQFF TGCAGTGCTAGGTGGAGAAGAAACTACAATGAGCAGTTCTTC
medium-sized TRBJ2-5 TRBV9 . CASSVGSGRKETQYF TGTGCCAGCAGCGTAGGGTCAGGACGGAAAGAGACCCAGTACTTC
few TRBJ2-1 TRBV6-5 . CASSYSTGHEQFF TGTGCCAGCAGTTACTCGACGGGTCATGAGCAGTTCTTC
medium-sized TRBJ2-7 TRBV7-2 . CASSLVGLGGVGADEQYF TGTGCCAGCAGCTTAGTAGGTCTCGGCGGGGTCGGGGCGGACGAGCAGTACTTC
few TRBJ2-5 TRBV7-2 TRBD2 CASSLALAGGSQYF TGTGCCAGCAGCTTAGCCTTAGCGGGAGGTAGCCAGTACTTC
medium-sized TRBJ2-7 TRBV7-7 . CASSPGLSLEQYF TGTGCTAGCAGTCCGGGACTCTCTTTGGAGCAGTACTTC
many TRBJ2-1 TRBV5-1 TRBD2 CASSWTSGSPNEQFF TGCGCCAGCAGCTGGACTAGCGGGAGCCCCAATGAGCAGTTCTTC
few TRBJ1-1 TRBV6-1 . CASSENVRTEAFF TGTGCCAGCAGTGAAAATGTGCGCACTGAAGCTTTCTTT
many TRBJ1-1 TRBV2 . CAGKVYPGTEAFF TGTGCCGGCAAGGTCTATCCTGGCACTGAAGCTTTCTTT
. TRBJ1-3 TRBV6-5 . CARRGVRRHTIYF TGTGCCAGAAGAGGGGTTCGACGGCACACCATATATTTT
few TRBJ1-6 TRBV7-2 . CASSLLKPTLHF TGTGCCAGCAGCTTATTAAAGCCAACCCTCCACTTT
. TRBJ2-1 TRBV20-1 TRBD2 CSARPALAVPSYNEQFF TGCAGTGCTAGACCCGCCCTAGCGGTTCCCTCCTACAATGAGCAGTTCTTC
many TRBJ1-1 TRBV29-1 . CSVEDQPGTSAFF TGCAGCGTTGAAGATCAACCGGGGACATCCGCTTTCTTT
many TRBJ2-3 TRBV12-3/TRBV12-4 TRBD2 CASRATAGALNTQYF TGTGCCAGCAGGGCCACAGCGGGAGCCCTCAATACGCAGTATTTT
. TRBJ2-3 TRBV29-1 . CSVDPGVRSQYF TGCAGCGTTGACCCAGGGGTGCGGTCGCAGTATTTT
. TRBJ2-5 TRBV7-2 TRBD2 CASSWGAGVGETQYF TGTGCCAGCAGCTGGGGAGCGGGAGTGGGGGAGACCCAGTACTTC
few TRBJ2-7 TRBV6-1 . CASSSRTPSILEQYF TGTGCCAGCAGTTCGAGAACTCCCTCTATACTAGAGCAGTACTTC
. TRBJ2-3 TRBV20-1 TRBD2 CSATELAGGPGDTQYF TGCAGTGCTACCGAACTAGCGGGAGGGCCGGGAGATACGCAGTATTTT
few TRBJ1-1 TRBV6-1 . CASSEGLEAFF TGTGCCAGCAGTGAAGGTCTTGAAGCTTTCTTT
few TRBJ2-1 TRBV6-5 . CASSPGWGLSSYNEQFF TGTGCCAGCAGTCCCGGGTGGGGGCTGAGCTCCTACAATGAGCAGTTCTTC
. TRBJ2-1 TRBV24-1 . CATSDRGEQFF TGTGCCACCAGTGATAGGGGTGAGCAGTTCTTC
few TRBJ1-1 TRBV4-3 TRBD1 CASSQDGTGLGTEAFF TGCGCCAGCAGCCAAGATGGGACAGGGTTGGGAACTGAAGCTTTCTTT
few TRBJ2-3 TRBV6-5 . CASTEGNTQYF TGTGCCAGCACCGAGGGGAATACGCAGTATTTT
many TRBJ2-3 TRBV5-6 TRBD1 CASSTGTGNADTQYF TGTGCCAGCAGCACCGGGACAGGGAACGCAGATACGCAGTATTTT
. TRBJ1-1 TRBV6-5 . CASRSVGRGRSEAFF TGTGCCAGCAGATCTGTCGGGAGAGGCAGGTCTGAAGCTTTCTTT
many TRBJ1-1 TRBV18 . CASSQVDTVLMNTEAFF TGTGCCAGCTCACAGGTAGACACCGTTTTGATGAACACTGAAGCTTTCTTT
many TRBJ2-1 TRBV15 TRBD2 CATSTGTSYNEQFF TGTGCCACCAGCACAGGGACTAGCTACAATGAGCAGTTCTTC
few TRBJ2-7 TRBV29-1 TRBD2 CSVEASGRGYEQYF TGCAGCGTTGAAGCTAGCGGGAGGGGCTACGAGCAGTACTTC
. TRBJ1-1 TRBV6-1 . CASSEAWKTEAFF TGTGCCAGCAGTGAAGCCTGGAAAACTGAAGCTTTCTTT
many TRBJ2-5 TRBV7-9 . CASSLGTEETQYF TGTGCCAGCAGCTTAGGGACAGAAGAGACCCAGTACTTC